Below are 23 T cell receptor beta chains sequenced from a single sample in a study of PD-L1 blockade in urothelial cancer. Assay used: immunoSEQ multiplex PCR; TCRdb lists only in-frame clones, some missing. The sample has over 75,000 clones, about 84% seen once. The time point was: pretreatment peripheral blood. The source was PBMCs, collected around atezolizumab (anti-PD-L1) treatment. The receptor set was obtained from a man aged 55-75 years with urothelial cancer.

This chain joins TRBV29-1 and TRBJ2-7, with TRBD2 matching 10 bases. V lost 6 bases and J lost 5; bases outside the gene matches: 7. CDR1 SQVTM and CDR2 ANQGSEA come from the germline V gene. This CDR3 comprises 13 residues. Here the CDR3 DNA reads TGCAGCGTCGATTCAGCGGGAGGGAACGAGCAGTACTTC. Amino acids: CSVDSAGGNEQYF.

The chain recombines TRBV6-5 with TRBJ2-2; 10 positions agree with TRBD1. The CDR3 is 16 residues long. With 2 bases clipped from V and 0 bases from J, the junction kept 0 bases outside the gene matches. Per germline, CDR1 MNHEY and CDR2 SVGAGI. The CDR3 is CASSYGTGANTGELFF. The CDR3 DNA sequence: TGTGCCAGCAGTTACGGGACAGGGGCGAACACCGGGGAGCTGTTTTTT.

V is TRBV7-9 and J is TRBJ1-2, with a tentative D call TRBD1 (6 bases). The CDR3 runs to 14 residues. V lost 4 bases to trimming and J lost 3 bases, with 12 bases between them. Germline V gene data show CDR1 as SEHNR and CDR2 as FQNEAQ (reference sequence). CDR3 sequence (DNA): TGTGCCAGCAGCTCGAGCAGGGGCGACTATGGCTACACCTTC. This translates into CASSSSRGDYGYTF.

This clone has a single count. The DNA for the CDR3 is TGCGCCAGCAGCCAAGTTACAGGGGTCACTGAAGCTTTCTTT. It is translated as CASSQVTGVTEAFF. This chain links TRBV4-3 with TRBJ1-1; TRBD1 matches at 7 bases. There are 14 residues in the CDR3. The germline gives CDR1 LGHNA, CDR2 YSLEER. With V trimmed by 1 base and J by 4 bases, 3 bases remained unmatched.

This chain uses TRBV7-8 with TRBJ1-1, with D perhaps matching TRBD1 (5 bases). V was trimmed by 2 bases and J by 4 bases, leaving 14 bases between them. From germline, CDR1 is SGHVS and CDR2 FQNEAQ. The CDR3 is 15 residues long. CDR3 sequence reads: CASSLLPGMSTEAFF. DNA of the CDR3: TGTGCCAGCAGCTTACTCCCAGGGATGTCCACTGAAGCTTTCTTT.

By sample share, this clone is medium-sized. The rearrangement uses TRBV7-6 and TRBJ2-7; 10 nucleotides agree with TRBD1. The CDR3 is 14 amino acids. Unmatched junction bases numbered 7, after V lost 5 bases and J lost 6 bases. The germline V gene has CDR1 SGHVS and CDR2 FNYEAQ. CDR3 sequence: CASSQGQGRTEQYF. CDR3 coding DNA: TGTGCCAGCAGCCAGGGACAGGGGCGCACCGAGCAGTACTTC. Full variable domain (remainder filled in from reference TRBV7-6 and TRBJ2-7): GAGVSQSPRYKVTKRGQDVALRCDPISGHVSLYWYRQALGQGPEFLTYFNYEAQQDKSGLPNDRFSAERPEGSISTLTIQRTEQRDSAMYRCASSQGQGRTEQYFGPGTRLTVT.

The chain carries TRBV6-5 and TRBJ1-3; unclear D gene. The CDR3 runs 15 residues. The V end was cut by 3 bases, the J end by 0 bases, with 9 bases between. Germline V gene lookup returns CDR1 MNHEY and CDR2 SVGAGI. The CDR3 reads CASSYGTPSGNTIYF. The CDR3 region has the DNA TGTGCCAGCAGTTATGGTACACCCTCTGGAAACACCATATATTTT.

This clone was seen only a few times. The chain joins TRBV5-1 to TRBJ2-2; D is unresolved. Germline V gene sequence: CDR1 SGHRS, CDR2 YFSETQ. The CDR3 consists of 14 residues. V was cut by 5 bases and J by 5 bases, with 13 bases left in between. CDR3 sequence reads: CASSRVRGTGELFF. CDR3 bases: TGCGCCAGCAGTCGGGTACGTGGGACCGGGGAGCTGTTTTTT.

The CDR3 DNA sequence: TGTGCCAGCAGCGAAGGGGGCGGCACTGAAGCTTTCTTT. As protein: CASSEGGGTEAFF. The genes are TRBV9 and TRBJ1-1, with 7 positions matching TRBD1. The CDR3 spans 13 residues. The V and J ends lost 3 bases and 4 bases, in that order; junction bases with no gene match: 3. Looked up from germline, CDR1 is SGDLS and CDR2 is YYNGEE.

The chain has TRBV7-9 and TRBJ1-5; D perhaps matches TRBD1 (5 bases). This CDR3 spans 14 amino acids. Germline values: CDR1 SEHNR, CDR2 FQNEAQ (reference sequence). With 4 bases removed from V and 3 bases from J, the gap between germline ends came to 10 bases. CDR3 protein: CASSSLGVNQPQHF. CDR3 nucleotides: TGTGCCAGCAGCTCCCTAGGGGTCAATCAGCCCCAGCATTTT.

This clone was seen just once. The J gene is TRBJ2-7, the V gene TRBV6-5; 8 positions agree with TRBD1. The length of the CDR3 is 15 residues. The germline V gene encodes CDR1 MNHEY and CDR2 SVGAGI. V shed 1 base, J shed 5 bases, and the junction held 7 bases outside the gene matches. The CDR3 protein is CASSYFSDRDDEQYF. The CDR3 DNA follows: TGTGCCAGCAGTTACTTCTCGGACAGGGACGACGAGCAGTACTTC.

The table lists this clone with a count of one. The chain uses TRBV5-8 and TRBJ2-1; 7 nucleotides line up with TRBD2. CDR1 and CDR2 from the germline V gene are SGHTS and YDEGEE. Losses at the gene ends were 1 base for V and 5 bases for J; bases not matched to a gene: 6. The CDR3 covers 15 residues. CDR3 protein: CASSLRSSGNNEQFF. CDR3 DNA sequence: TGTGCCAGCAGCTTGAGGTCTAGCGGCAACAATGAGCAGTTCTTC.

The count of this clone is one. CDR3 sequence (DNA): TGTGCCAGCAGCGTAGACGTCAGTCACTCTGGAAACACCATATATTTT. This sequence encodes CASSVDVSHSGNTIYF. The rearrangement uses TRBV9 and TRBJ1-3, with unresolved D. The ends were cut back, 0 bases at V and 0 bases at J, with 10 bases in the middle. Germline loops: CDR1 SGDLS, CDR2 YYNGEE. This CDR3 is 16 amino acids long.

Only a few counts were recorded for this clone. This sequence joins TRBV5-4 and TRBJ2-5; 8 nucleotides line up with TRBD2. The CDR3 length is 15 residues. J gave up 1 base and V 2 bases, and 4 bases lay outside the gene matches. CDR1 SGHNT and CDR2 YYREEE come from the germline V gene (reference sequence). The CDR3: CASSLERESQETQYF. DNA for the CDR3: TGTGCCAGCAGCTTAGAGCGGGAGAGCCAAGAGACCCAGTACTTC.

The rearrangement links TRBV29-1 to TRBJ1-1; D is possibly TRBD1 (5 bases). Trimming took off 7 bases at V and 4 bases at J, with 10 bases between the two ends. Per the germline V gene, CDR1 is SQVTM and CDR2 is ANQGSEA. This CDR3 comprises 11 residues. The chain's CDR3 is CSARVSTEAFF. DNA for the CDR3: TGCAGCGCCAGGGTGTCCACTGAAGCTTTCTTT.

The V and J genes are TRBV9 and TRBJ2-5, with 8 bases identical to TRBD2. Per the germline V gene, CDR1 is SGDLS and CDR2 is YYNGEE. V trimming: 4 bases; J trimming: 5 bases; junction bases outside the gene matches: 7. The length of the CDR3 is 14 residues. CDR3 nucleotides: TGTGCCAGCAGCACCGGGACTAGACCGGAGACCCAGTACTTC. This gives the protein CASSTGTRPETQYF.

The J gene is TRBJ2-1, the V gene TRBV5-6; TRBD2 agrees at 7 bases. Trimming at V came to 4 bases and at J to 4 bases, leaving 2 bases not matched to a gene. This CDR3 is 13 amino acids long. Germline CDR1 SGHDT, CDR2 YYEEEE. The CDR3 spells CASSRGGYNEQFF. Here the CDR3 DNA reads TGTGCCAGCAGCCGCGGGGGTTACAATGAGCAGTTCTTC. Full variable domain (rest looked up from reference TRBV5-6 and TRBJ2-1): DAGVTQSPTHLIKTRGQQVTLRCSPKSGHDTVSWYQQALGQGPQFIFQYYEEEERQRGNFPDRFSGHQFPNYSSELNVNALLLGDSALYLCASSRGGYNEQFFGPGTRLTVL.

The chain joins TRBV7-2 to TRBJ2-7; 11 bases align to TRBD2. Germline CDR1 reads SGHTA; CDR2 reads FQGNSA. The CDR3 runs to 14 residues. Trimming removed 7 bases from V and 2 bases from J; junction bases left unmatched: 4. In nucleotides, the CDR3 is TGTGCCAGCACCCAGACTAGCGGGACCTACGAGCAGTACTTC. Translated, it gives CASTQTSGTYEQYF.

The sample holds a few counts of this clone. The chain recombines TRBV5-1 with TRBJ1-2, with 7 nucleotides matching TRBD1. This CDR3 is built from 14 residues. Germline assignment: CDR1 SGHRS and CDR2 YFSETQ. The J segment lost 2 bases and the V segment lost 2 bases, leaving 3 bases of the junction unmatched. CDR3 coding DNA: TGCGCCAGCAGCTTCGAGGGACAGAACTATGGCTACACCTTC. This encodes CASSFEGQNYGYTF.

V is TRBV10-3 and J is TRBJ2-7; 7 nucleotides line up with TRBD1. The CDR3 extends over 16 amino acids. Germline values: CDR1 ENHRY, CDR2 SYGVKD. The trim removed 7 bases at V and 2 bases at J, leaving 14 bases unmatched. The CDR3 here is CAITGTGAAKPYEQYF. DNA of the CDR3: TGTGCCATCACTGGTACAGGGGCCGCTAAGCCCTACGAGCAGTACTTC.

Only one count was recorded for this clone. The V gene is TRBV11-3, the J gene TRBJ1-3, with D unresolved. Per germline, CDR1 SGHNT and CDR2 YENEEA. The CDR3 loop spans 13 amino acids. The ends were cut back, 9 bases at V and 0 bases at J, with 9 bases in the middle. The CDR3 region is CASATLSGNTIYF. The CDR3 nucleotides are TGTGCCAGTGCCACTCTCTCTGGAAACACCATATATTTT.

This sequence joins TRBV25-1 and TRBJ2-6; perhaps TRBD2 as D (6 bases). CDR1 and CDR2 (germline): MGHDK, SYGVNS. This CDR3 is built from 15 residues. V was pared by 3 bases and J by 2 bases, with 8 bases between. Here the CDR3 DNA reads TGTGCCAGCAGTGAGGGACTGGCTGGGGCCAACGTCCTGACTTTC. This encodes CASSEGLAGANVLTF.

The chain recombines TRBV28 with TRBJ1-5; TRBD1 matches 8 bases. The germline V gene encodes CDR1 MDHEN and CDR2 SYDVKM. With 2 bases clipped from V and 2 bases from J, the junction kept 8 bases outside the gene matches. This CDR3 comprises 17 residues. The CDR3 protein is CASSLGQGLSGNQPQHF. CDR3 nucleotides: TGTGCCAGCAGTTTAGGACAGGGCCTGAGTGGCAATCAGCCCCAGCATTTT.